The 5 T cell receptor beta chains given below trace back to one sample, sequenced in a study of blood T cells in healthy people across ages. A second PCR of 7 to 11 cycles used a sample-barcoded 5' primer and a J-beta primer mix. TCRdb passed the 5' RACE reads through MiXCR, listing each CDR3 protein once. The sample contains 1,500,000 or so distinct CDR3 sequences, roughly 60% of which appear only once. The source material was blood. The source is a man aged 18-30 years in good health.

This clonotype was seen a single time. The DNA of the CDR3 is TGTGCCAGCAGCTTAGGACACCAACGGACAGCAACTGGAAACACCATATATTTT. This translates into CASSLGHQRTATGNTIYF. This rearrangement joins TRBV11-2 to TRBJ1-3, with TRBD1 as a possible D gene (6 bases). The CDR3 sequence is 18 residues long. Per the germline V gene, CDR1 is SGHAT and CDR2 is FQNNGV. Trimming pared 1 base from V and 2 bases from J, leaving 18 bases between.

The genes are TRBV15 and TRBJ1-6, with D hard to call. CDR1 is LNHNV and CDR2 is YYDKDF in the germline V gene (reference sequence). Between the trimmed V and J ends, which lost 0 bases and 7 bases, there was a span of 4 bases. The CDR3 spans 13 residues. The CDR3 bases are TGTGCCACCAGCAGAGAGAGGAATTCACCCCTCCACTTT. Amino acid sequence: CATSRERNSPLHF. The whole variable domain, remainder taken from reference TRBV15 and TRBJ1-6, is DAMVIQNPRYQVTQFGKPVTLSCSQTLNHNVMYWYQQKSSQAPKLLFHYYDKDFNNEADTPDNFQSRRPNTSFCFLDIRSPGLGDTAMYLCATSRERNSPLHFGNGTRLTVT.

The chain links TRBV5-1 to TRBJ1-1; D is perhaps TRBD1 (6 bases). The ends were cut back, 2 bases at V and 5 bases at J, with 16 bases in the middle. Germline values: CDR1 SGHRS, CDR2 YFSETQ. There are 15 residues in the CDR3. The CDR3 nucleotides read TGCGCCAGCAGCTTCGGGGGCTACGATGTAACTGAAGCTTTCTTT. As protein: CASSFGGYDVTEAFF.

This clonotype has more than one count but fewer than ten. J is TRBJ2-1 and V is TRBV21-1; TRBD1, the table's D call, lacks a check against the DNA. TRBV21-1 is listed as a pseudogene. The CDR3 is made up of 16 amino acids. CDR3 region: CASSFPGTVNYNEQFF. The CDR3 coding sequence is TGTGCCAGCAGCTTCCCCGGGACAGTAAATTACAATGAGCAGTTCTTC.

This clonotype turned up a few times. V usage is TRBV7-2 and J usage is TRBJ2-4, with D perhaps TRBD2 (6 bases). This CDR3 has 15 residues. Germline CDR1 SGHTA, CDR2 FQGNSA. V dropped 1 base and J dropped 7 bases, with 14 bases sitting between them. Written as DNA, the CDR3 is TGTGCCAGCAGCTTAGATGGGTGGGAGGCGAACATTCAGTACTTC. Amino acid sequence: CASSLDGWEANIQYF.